The 13 T cell receptor beta chains below come from one sample, sequenced in a study of lymphopenia after photon versus proton radiotherapy. Clones were sequenced by immunoSEQ multiplex PCR, and TCRdb holds only the in-frame ones, with some missing. The profile shows around 30,000 clones, roughly 89% of them singletons. Specimen: peripheral blood, collected from a patient treated with proton-based radiotherapy. Source of these receptors: a woman aged 70-85 years with pancreatic cancer. Some clones in this sample may be carry-over from other donors' samples.

V gene TRBV28 combines with J gene TRBJ1-6; the D is unclear. V was clipped by 6 bases and J by 14 bases, with 14 bases between them. The length of the CDR3 is 12 residues. CDR1 is MDHEN, CDR2 SYDVKM, per germline. DNA of the CDR3: TGTGCCAGCAGCTACCTCGAAGATGCCCTCCACTTT. Translating it yields CASSYLEDALHF.

This clone was counted between two and nine times. CDR3 amino acids: CASSRQRNTGELFF. The CDR3 nucleotides are TGTGCCAGCAGCCGACAGAGGAACACCGGGGAGCTGTTTTTT. This chain connects TRBV7-9 to TRBJ2-2; D is perhaps TRBD1 (5 bases). The CDR3 runs to 14 residues. Trimming removed 5 bases at V and 1 base at J, with 8 bases between. Germline CDR1 SEHNR, CDR2 FQNEAQ (reference sequence).

This chain uses TRBV25-1 with TRBJ1-4; D gene unclear. The CDR3 totals 10 residues. Per the germline V gene, CDR1 is MGHDK and CDR2 is SYGVNS. Trimming took off 3 bases at V and 7 bases at J, with 0 bases between the two ends. The CDR3 is CASSDEKLFF. The CDR3 nucleotides are TGTGCCAGCAGTGATGAAAAACTGTTTTTT.

This clone was observed once. This sequence joins TRBV13 and TRBJ1-4; 8 bases are a match to TRBD1. The CDR3 is 17 residues long. Trimming at V came to 1 base and at J to 3 bases, leaving 7 bases not matched to a gene. From germline, CDR1 is PRHDT and CDR2 FYEKMQ (reference sequence). The CDR3 DNA follows: TGTGCCAGCAGCTTAGTCGCTATGGACAGGGCTAATGAAAAACTGTTTTTT. Protein: CASSLVAMDRANEKLFF.

This clone was counted a few times. V is TRBV19 and J is TRBJ2-5, with TRBD1 matching 9 bases. Germline CDR1 reads LNHDA; CDR2 reads SQIVND (reference sequence). The CDR3 consists of 15 residues. V shed 5 bases, J shed 2 bases, and the junction held 6 bases outside the gene matches. CDR3 sequence (DNA): TGTGCCAGTAGTCTGGACAGGGGACATCAAGAGACCCAGTACTTC. This encodes CASSLDRGHQETQYF.

This chain joins TRBV7-9 and TRBJ2-7, with D possibly being TRBD1 or TRBD2 (5 bases each). CDR1 SEHNR and CDR2 FQNEAQ come from the germline V gene (reference sequence). This CDR3 is 16 amino acids long. V lost 4 bases to trimming and J lost 0 bases, with 16 bases between them. The CDR3 reads CASSSPFGAGSYEQYF. The CDR3 region has the DNA TGTGCCAGCAGCTCCCCCTTCGGGGCGGGCTCCTACGAGCAGTACTTC.

The rearrangement uses TRBV7-9 and TRBJ1-1, with 9 bases aligning to TRBD1. The CDR3 covers 15 residues. Germline-derived CDR1 and CDR2 are SEHNR and FQNEAQ (reference sequence). The ends lost 5 bases at V and 5 bases at J; junction bases unmatched: 9. CDR3: CASSTETGGRTEAFF. In nucleotides, the CDR3 is TGTGCCAGCAGCACTGAAACAGGGGGCCGAACTGAAGCTTTCTTT.

V and J are TRBV28 and TRBJ2-3; 7 nucleotides align to TRBD1. Germline V CDR1 and CDR2: MDHEN, SYDVKM. The CDR3 has 13 amino acids. J lost 4 bases, V lost 10 bases, and 8 bases had no gene match. The CDR3 here is CATSTGSSDTQYF. CDR3 bases: TGTGCCACTTCGACAGGGTCCTCAGATACGCAGTATTTT.

This chain uses TRBV7-6 with TRBJ1-1; 7 bases are shared with TRBD1. CDR3 length equals 14 residues. V was clipped by 5 bases and J by 0 bases; unmatched bases: 3. CDR1 and CDR2 from the germline V gene are SGHVS and FNYEAQ. The CDR3 spells CASSPTGLNTEAFF. CDR3 in DNA: TGTGCCAGCAGCCCGACAGGGTTGAACACTGAAGCTTTCTTT.

Written as DNA, the CDR3 is TGCGCCAGCAGCTTGGATCGCAATCAGCCCCAGCATTTT. It is translated as CASSLDRNQPQHF. J is TRBJ1-5 and V is TRBV5-1, with D unresolved. Germline V lookup: CDR1 SGHRS, CDR2 YFSETQ. Between the trimmed V and J ends, which lost 0 bases and 2 bases, there was a span of 3 bases. CDR3 length: 13 residues.

CDR3 coding DNA: TGTGCCAGCAGTTCGGACAGTCACTATGGCTACACCTTC. Translation: CASSSDSHYGYTF. This rearrangement joins TRBV28 to TRBJ1-2; perhaps TRBD1 as D (6 bases). Looked up from germline, CDR1 is MDHEN and CDR2 is SYDVKM. This CDR3 is 13 amino acids long. V was clipped by 4 bases and J by 3 bases, with 9 bases between them.

V gene TRBV27 combines with J gene TRBJ2-1; D unclear. Deletions cut 2 bases from V and 0 bases from J, with 8 bases between. In germline, CDR1 is MNHEY, CDR2 SMNVEV (reference sequence). CDR3 length equals 15 residues. CDR3: CASSLGFSSYNEQFF. In DNA form, the CDR3 reads TGTGCCAGCAGTTTAGGGTTTAGCTCCTACAATGAGCAGTTCTTC.

As regards this clone: Other DNA sequences in the same sample also yield this CDR3. The chain is built from TRBV7-2 and TRBJ2-7, with D tentatively TRBD2 (5 bases). V gave up 3 bases and J gave up 0 bases, with 9 bases separating them. This CDR3 is built from 14 residues. Per germline, CDR1 SGHTA and CDR2 FQGNSA. The CDR3 region has the DNA TGTGCCAGCAGCTTGGGTCGGGGCTCCTACGAGCAGTACTTC. It translates to CASSLGRGSYEQYF. Together with reference TRBV7-2 and TRBJ2-7, the CDR3 gives the full variable domain: GAGVSQSPSNKVTEKGKDVELRCDPISGHTALYWYRQSLGQGLEFLIYFQGNSAPDKSGLPSDRFSAERTGGSVSTLTIQRTQQEDSAVYLCASSLGRGSYEQYFGPGTRLTVT.